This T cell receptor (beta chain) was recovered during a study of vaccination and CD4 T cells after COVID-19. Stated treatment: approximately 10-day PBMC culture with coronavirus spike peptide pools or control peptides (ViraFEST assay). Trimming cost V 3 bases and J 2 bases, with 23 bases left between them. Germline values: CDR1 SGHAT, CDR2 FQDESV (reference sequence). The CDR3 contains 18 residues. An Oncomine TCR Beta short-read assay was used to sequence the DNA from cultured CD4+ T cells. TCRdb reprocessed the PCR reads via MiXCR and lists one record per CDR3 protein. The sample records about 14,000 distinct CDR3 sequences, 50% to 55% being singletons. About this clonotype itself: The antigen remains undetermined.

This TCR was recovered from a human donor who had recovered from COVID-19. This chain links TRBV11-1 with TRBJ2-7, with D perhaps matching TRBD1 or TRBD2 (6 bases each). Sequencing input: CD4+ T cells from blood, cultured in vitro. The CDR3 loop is CASSFWGAGERATYEQYF. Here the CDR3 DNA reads TGTGCCAGCAGCTTTTGGGGGGCCGGAGAGCGGGCCACCTACGAGCAGTACTTC.